The following is a TCR beta chain sequence with its context. The sample comes from a study of CD8+ T cells in alopecia areata. In the study overall: Tofacitinib therapy lasting 6 to 18 months was followed by 6 months off drug.

This CDR3 is built from 16 residues. Germline V CDR1 and CDR2: SNHLY, FYNNEI. Trimming pared 4 bases from V and 0 bases from J, leaving 16 bases between. Once RNA had been extracted, it was reverse transcribed into cDNA to act as the sequencing template. Assay: immunoSEQ multiplex PCR; the TCRdb copy retains only in-frame clones and omits some. The sample lists more than 110,000 clones; around four fifths were seen once. Treatment reported: oral pan-JAK inhibitor, 5-10 mg twice daily. The receptor's source is a human donor with alopecia areata. The chain carries TRBV2 and TRBJ2-7; D is undetermined. The sequencing here drew on CD8+ T cells sorted from blood, taken at week 4, from a patient treated with tofacitinib. The CDR3 loop is CASSANSGSSSYEQYF. As DNA, the CDR3 is TGTGCCAGCAGTGCGAATTCGGGTTCCAGCTCCTACGAGCAGTACTTC.